This T cell receptor (beta chain) came from a study of cytotoxic CD8 clonotypes in ibrutinib-treated CLL. Study at large: Partial responses numbered around 24 and complete responses 2; after a median about 6 years, about 15 stayed remitted and about twelve progressed.

General observations from the study: Stable or contracted on treatment, public clonotypes were also uncommon. Progressing patients had sampling times that differed from those of sustained-remission patients.

The CDR3 runs to 15 residues. Per germline, CDR1 MDHEN and CDR2 SYDVKM. The germline V and J ends were trimmed by 4 bases and 2 bases, with 12 bases remaining between them. Remarks on this clone: Antigen specificity is unknown.

The data were produced by immunoSEQ multiplex PCR, yet TCRdb's version contains in-frame clones alone and is incomplete. The sample lists some 200,000 clones; about four fifths were seen once. This TCR came from a human donor with chronic lymphocytic leukemia. The sample was PBMCs, taken after 12 months of ibrutinib treatment. The gene calls are TRBV28 and TRBJ1-3, with D perhaps TRBD1 (5 bases). This chain's CDR3 is CASSSGFFPGNTIYF. As DNA, the CDR3 is TGTGCCAGCAGTTCAGGGTTTTTTCCTGGAAACACCATATATTTT.